This TCR beta chain was identified during a study of shared clonotypes between healthy human individuals. Study details: A donor's plate count was three for CD4 naive and three for CD4 memory; CD8 naive had two and CD8 memory one. Study results and limitations: Naive subsets, compared against memory subsets, generally had larger estimated richness values. Some clonotypes were shared by all four sorted-subset donors, while others were not shared. The non-shared ones had lower generation probabilities than the shared ones. For naive CD4 cells, roughly 5% of clonotypes were shared across several donors.

Between the trimmed V and J ends, which lost 3 bases and 1 base, there was a span of 12 bases. There are 15 residues in the CDR3. The germline V gene encodes CDR1 ENHRY and CDR2 SYGVKD. TCRdb's copy holds only in-frame clones and misses some; the assay was immunoSEQ multiplex PCR. The data contain about 730,000 clones, approximately 77% of them seen just once; the ten biggest clones take up more than 1.5%. This clone was observed a few times. Its target is unknown. This chain connects TRBV10-3 to TRBJ1-1; D gene uncertain. This clonotype was obtained from a woman in her 30s in good health. Sequences were obtained from memory CD4+ T cells sorted from blood. The subset: CD45RA-negative fraction. This CDR3 reads CAISDRGRSNTEAFF. The CDR3 DNA sequence: TGTGCCATCAGTGACCGCGGTCGGTCGAACACTGAAGCTTTCTTT.